The present entry profiles one TCR beta chain with its context. The antigen is not known. Generated by immunoSEQ multiplex PCR, the TCRdb table keeps only in-frame clones and is missing some. The sample lists tens of thousands of clones; roughly 80% were seen once. The CDR3 runs 17 residues. V shed 1 base and J 4 bases; nucleotides not matched to a gene: 8. Germline loops: CDR1 LNHDA, CDR2 SQIVND (reference sequence). This record comes from a study of vaccination effects on CD4 cells after COVID-19. At the level of the study: Participants each got two BNT162b2 or mRNA-1273 vaccine doses.

Antigen-specific CD4+ T cells expanded by the ViraFEST assay with viral peptide pools were then sequenced. Subsequent to a culture period of about ten days, CD4+ T cells were isolated. Recipients of the vaccine had no prior SARS-CoV-2 infection and negative nucleocapsid antibodies. This specimen was CD4+ T cells from PBMCs cultured with HCoV-229E spike peptides, taken before COVID-19 vaccination. This clonotype originated in a human donor who received a COVID-19 vaccine. The chain links TRBV19 to TRBJ2-2, with 8 positions matching TRBD1. The CDR3 protein is CASSIGSRGPLTGELFF. The CDR3 region has the DNA TGTGCCAGTAGTATAGGCAGCAGGGGGCCGCTCACCGGGGAGCTGTTTTTT.